The sample holds many counts of the clone carrying this TCR beta chain. The data belong to a study of human T cells and chemical hapten exposure. Time point noted: patch test 2, 6 weeks after DPC sensitization. Documented treatment: therapeutic diphenylcyclopropenone sensitization with weekly scalp DPC. V lost 0 bases and J lost 0; bases outside the gene matches: 6. From germline, CDR1 is SGHRS and CDR2 YFSETQ. CDR3 length: 16 amino acids. TCRdb re-called the RACE reads with MiXCR, one entry per CDR3 protein. Of nearly 95,000 distinct CDR3 sequences in the sample, about 11% were seen once. The sequencing used whole blood, collected in connection with sensitization to the hapten diphenylcyclopropenone (DPC). The chain is built from TRBV5-1 and TRBJ2-7; the match to TRBD1 covers 7 bases. The TCR was taken from a man aged 35 to 55 with alopecia areata. Some clones in this sample may be carry-over from other donors' samples. CDR3 sequence: CASSLGPTGSSYEQYF. CDR3 DNA sequence: TGCGCCAGCAGCTTGGGCCCGACAGGGTCCTCCTACGAGCAGTACTTC.